The 9 T cell receptor beta chains given below trace back to one sample, sequenced in a study of blood T cells in healthy people across ages (dated by TCRdb to between 2015 and 2016). Library construction relied on 5' RACE. TCRdb lists the instrument as Illumina HiSeq 2500. A second about 7 to 12 cycle PCR used a sample-barcoded 5' primer and a J-beta primer mix. TCRdb reran the public reads through fastp at Q25 and MiXCR, keeping productive beta chains. Rows with one shared CDR3 protein collapse into an entry with the most common genes and DNA. The sample table contains about 1.5 million distinct CDR3 sequences; only one count was recorded for roughly 43% of them. Just over 4% of the sample is in the top ten clones. Sequencing was performed on blood. Receptors were obtained from a young woman in good health.

This clonotype has more than one count but fewer than ten. The CDR3 DNA reads TGCGCCAGCAGCCAAGACCCGGGGACCCCATTAGGCTACACCTTC. Amino acids: CASSQDPGTPLGYTF. This chain uses TRBV4-3 with TRBJ1-2; a weak D match, TRBD1 (5 bases). Trimming removed 0 bases at V and 8 bases at J, with 16 bases between. This CDR3 has 15 amino acids. Germline values: CDR1 LGHNA, CDR2 YSLEER.

A word on this clonotype: This may arise from a read error, as a much more abundant clone is one base away. V and J are TRBV7-9 and TRBJ2-3; D is perhaps TRBD1 (5 bases). This CDR3 is 15 amino acids long. Between the trimmed V and J ends, which lost 5 bases and 1 base, there was a span of 13 bases. CDR1 is SEHNR, CDR2 FQNEAQ, per germline (reference sequence). The chain's CDR3 is CASSDQGFGTDTQYF. The CDR3 DNA reads TGTGCCAGCAGCGACCAGGGTTTTGGCACAGATACGCAGTATTTT.

J is TRBJ2-5 and V is TRBV7-2; the D gene is possibly TRBD2 (5 bases). CDR1 and CDR2 (germline): SGHTA, FQGNSA. The CDR3 runs 14 residues. V lost 5 bases to trimming and J lost 4 bases, with 14 bases between them. CDR3 nucleotides: TGTGCCAGCAGCCGGAGTTTAGAGGGAGAGACCCAGTACTTC. This translates into CASSRSLEGETQYF.

A single count supports this clonotype. The genes are TRBV6-6 and TRBJ1-1, with D perhaps TRBD1 (6 bases). Trimming left V 4 bases short and J 9 bases short, with 21 bases between. The CDR3 is made up of 15 amino acids. CDR1 is MNHNY and CDR2 is SVGAGI in the germline V gene (reference sequence). CDR3 protein: CASSSPGGGDHKAFF. CDR3 DNA sequence: TGTGCCAGCAGTTCCCCCGGAGGGGGAGATCATAAAGCTTTCTTT.

The V gene is TRBV9, the J gene TRBJ1-1, with TRBD1 matching over 9 bases. Per the germline V gene, CDR1 is SGDLS and CDR2 is YYNGEE. V lost 3 bases and J lost 4; bases outside the gene matches: 4. CDR3 size: 14 residues. The CDR3 is CASSGTGASTEAFF. The DNA for the CDR3 is TGTGCCAGCAGCGGGACAGGGGCAAGCACTGAAGCTTTCTTT.

The chain combines TRBV27 with TRBJ2-1; 8 bases line up with TRBD2. With V trimmed by 6 bases and J by 9 bases, 10 bases remained unmatched. The CDR3 runs to 14 residues. The germline V gene encodes CDR1 MNHEY and CDR2 SMNVEV (reference sequence). The CDR3 reads CASRERGGLGEQFF. CDR3 bases: TGTGCCAGCAGAGAACGGGGGGGCCTGGGTGAGCAGTTCTTC.

This chain uses TRBV20-1 with TRBJ1-2; the D is unclear. The germline V gene encodes CDR1 DFQATT and CDR2 SNEGSKA (reference sequence). The CDR3 totals 11 residues. Trimming took 4 bases from V and 4 from J, leaving 7 bases between them. The CDR3 here is CSAKLGYGYTF. The CDR3, as DNA: TGCAGTGCTAAGCTTGGCTATGGCTACACCTTC.

This clonotype turned up a few times. The chain combines TRBV20-1 with TRBJ1-1; possibly TRBD1 for D (6 bases). This CDR3 region has 15 residues. V was cut by 4 bases and J by 0 bases, with 15 bases left in between. Germline assignment: CDR1 DFQATT and CDR2 SNEGSKA (reference sequence). CDR3 region: CSAKLTGFVNTEAFF. CDR3 DNA: TGCAGTGCTAAATTGACAGGTTTTGTGAACACTGAAGCTTTCTTT.

Points on this clonotype: At one of its ends the junction is not consistent with the germline gene, which may arise from a read error. The rearrangement links TRBV6-1 to TRBJ2-3; 9 bases fit TRBD2. Per germline, CDR1 MNHNS and CDR2 SASEGT. The CDR3 totals 17 residues. Here the CDR3 reads CASSPTGPGTSKDTQYF. The CDR3 DNA reads as TGTGCCAGCAGTCCCACCGGGCCCGGGACTAGCAAAGATACGCAGTATTTT.